Presented here are 27 T cell receptor beta chains from one specimen sequenced in a study of vaccination and CD4 T cells after COVID-19. The assay that was used to sequence DNA from cultured CD4+ T cells was the Oncomine TCR Beta short-read assay. From the PCR reads, TCRdb called clonotypes with MiXCR, one entry per CDR3 protein. The table lists over 10,000 distinct CDR3 sequences, 40% to 45% of them singletons, with around a sixth in the top ten. These receptors are not linked to any known antigen. Treatment given: roughly 11-day PBMC culture with coronavirus spike peptide pools or control peptides (ViraFEST assay). Sequenced sample: cultured CD4+ T cells from blood. Source of these receptors: a human donor with COVID-19.

J is TRBJ2-7 and V is TRBV21-1; the tabulated D call, TRBD1, remains unverified against the DNA. TRBV21-1 is shown as a pseudogene. This CDR3 has 16 amino acids. The CDR3 DNA sequence: TGTGCCAGCAGCAGGAGGGGACAGGGCTACTCCTACGAGCAGTACTTC. It translates to CASSRRGQGYSYEQYF.

This chain connects TRBV7-9 to TRBJ1-2, with D hard to call. Trimming left V 3 bases short and J 7 bases short, with 15 bases between. The CDR3 sequence is 14 residues long. Looked up from germline, CDR1 is SEHNR and CDR2 is FQNEAQ (reference sequence). CDR3 sequence reads: CASSFPSGERGYTF. DNA for the CDR3: TGTGCCAGCAGCTTCCCGTCCGGAGAACGTGGCTACACCTTC.

This clonotype has just a few counts. The CDR3 here is CASSYTTGAKGWYNSPLHF. The CDR3, as DNA: TGTGCCAGCAGTTACACGACAGGGGCCAAAGGGTGGTATAATTCACCCCTCCACTTT. This rearrangement joins TRBV6-2 or TRBV6-3 to TRBJ1-6, with 8 bases that match TRBD1. The CDR3 runs to 19 residues. Losses at the gene ends were 2 bases for V and 4 bases for J; bases not matched to a gene: 13. CDR1 MNHEY and CDR2 SVGEGT come from the germline V gene.

The chain combines TRBV12-3 or TRBV12-4 with TRBJ2-2; 10 bases match TRBD1. Germline trimming cut 6 bases from V and 4 bases from J; bases unmatched to any gene: 8. CDR3 length: 16 amino acids. The CDR3, as DNA: TGTGCCAGCAGCCGGACAGGGGGTGTGTCCACCGGGGAGCTGTTTTTT. Translation: CASSRTGGVSTGELFF.

The chain employs TRBV15 and TRBJ2-2; unclear D gene. The CDR3 spans 14 residues. Between the trimmed V and J ends, which lost 3 bases and 6 bases, there was a span of 11 bases. In germline, CDR1 is LNHNV, CDR2 YYDKDF (reference sequence). CDR3 loop: CATSSLVQAGELFF. For the CDR3, the DNA is TGTGCCACCAGCAGCCTGGTACAAGCCGGGGAGCTGTTTTTT.

This clonotype was counted a few times. This chain uses TRBV19 with TRBJ2-7, with 9 nucleotides matching TRBD2. The V gene's germline CDR1 is LNHDA and CDR2 SQIVND (reference sequence). The junction had 18 bases not matched to a gene; V was cut back by 5 bases and J by 7 bases. This CDR3 is built from 17 residues. The CDR3 reads CASSAGGASGVGREQYF. The DNA of the CDR3 is TGTGCCAGTAGTGCCGGAGGGGCTAGCGGGGTTGGGAGGGAGCAGTACTTC. The full variable domain, in which reference TRBV19 and TRBJ2-7 provide the parts outside the CDR3, is DGGITQSPKYLFRKEGQNVTLSCEQNLNHDAMYWYRQDPGQGLRLIYYSQIVNDFQKGDIAEGYSVSREKKESFPLTVTSAQKNPTAFYLCASSAGGASGVGREQYFGPGTRLTVT.

This clonotype occurred a few times. The chain couples TRBV6-1 to TRBJ2-5; 8 nucleotides line up with TRBD1. CDR3 length: 14 amino acids. Losses at the gene ends were 8 bases for V and 4 bases for J; bases not matched to a gene: 9. Germline loops: CDR1 MNHNS, CDR2 SASEGT. DNA of the CDR3: TGTGCCAGCGGTCCAGGGGGCCCTTCAGAGACCCAGTACTTC. This sequence encodes CASGPGGPSETQYF.

Details on this clonotype: Compared with germline, one end of the junction differs, possibly owing to a read error. V and J are TRBV11-3 and TRBJ2-3; possible D gene TRBD2, 6 bases. From germline, CDR1 is SGHNT and CDR2 YENEEA. The CDR3 runs to 15 residues. The CDR3 coding sequence is TGTGCCAGCAGCTTAGAGACGGGGGTTCCAGAAACGCAGTATTTT. It yields the protein CASSLETGVPETQYF. Together with reference TRBV11-3 and TRBJ2-3, the CDR3 gives the full variable domain: EAGVVQSPRYKIIEKKQPVAFWCNPISGHNTLYWYLQNLGQGPELLIRYENEEAVDDSQLPKDRFSAERLKGVDSTLKIQPAELGDSAVYLCASSLETGVPETQYFGPGTRLTVL.

This chain uses TRBV10-2 with TRBJ2-3; 7 positions agree with TRBD2. The CDR3 covers 14 residues. Germline trimming cut 8 bases from V and 6 bases from J; bases unmatched to any gene: 11. From germline, CDR1 is WSHSY and CDR2 SAAADI. CDR3 bases: TGCGCCAGCTCAGATCCAGCGGGGAGGGATACGCAGTATTTT. Its translation: CASSDPAGRDTQYF.

This CDR3 is CASRKTAYPEQYF. DNA for the CDR3: TGTGCCAGCCGAAAAACAGCTTACCCCGAGCAGTACTTC. The chain couples TRBV6-1 to TRBJ2-7; D is unclear. The CDR3 spans 13 residues. The ends were cut back, 8 bases at V and 6 bases at J, with 17 bases in the middle. The germline V gene encodes CDR1 MNHNS and CDR2 SASEGT.

This chain connects TRBV18 to TRBJ1-2; no reliable D call. V was cut by 2 bases and J by 7 bases, with 14 bases left in between. From germline, CDR1 is KGHSH and CDR2 LQKENI. The CDR3 is made up of 14 amino acids. CDR3 loop: CASSPSSALSGYTF. The CDR3, as DNA: TGTGCCAGCTCACCATCCTCGGCCCTAAGTGGCTACACCTTC.

The gene calls are TRBV11-3 and TRBJ2-3; D ambiguous. Trimming took 0 bases from V and 1 from J, leaving 5 bases between them. CDR1 and CDR2 from the germline V gene are SGHNT and YENEEA. The CDR3 has 14 amino acids. The CDR3 sequence: CASSLDYRTDTQYF. The CDR3 DNA reads as TGTGCCAGCAGCTTAGACTACCGCACAGATACGCAGTATTTT.

V usage is TRBV20-1 and J usage is TRBJ2-3, with D possibly being TRBD1 or TRBD2 (6 bases each). V lost 3 bases to trimming and J lost 4 bases, with 11 bases between them. Looked up from germline, CDR1 is DFQATT and CDR2 is SNEGSKA (reference sequence). The CDR3 consists of 13 residues. CDR3 nucleotide sequence: TGCAGTGCTAGCTTCGGGGGCTCAGATACGCAGTATTTT. Its translation is CSASFGGSDTQYF.

The chain joins TRBV20-1 to TRBJ2-7, with 7 bases matching TRBD1. V trimming: 0 bases; J trimming: 1 base; junction bases outside the gene matches: 0. The CDR3 extends over 13 amino acids. CDR1 is DFQATT, CDR2 SNEGSKA, per germline (reference sequence). The DNA of the CDR3 is TGCAGTGCTAGAGAGACAGGGTCCTACGAGCAGTACTTC. Translated, it gives CSARETGSYEQYF.

This clonotype was detected a few times. The CDR3 sequence: CASSLPAGSLYGYTF. The DNA of the CDR3 is TGTGCCAGCAGCTTACCGGCCGGATCCCTGTATGGCTACACCTTC. The chain has TRBV7-9 and TRBJ1-2; D remains ambiguous. CDR3 length: 15 residues. Germline CDR1 is SEHNR and CDR2 is FQNEAQ (reference sequence). V was shortened by 2 bases and J by 5 bases, with 15 bases between the two germline ends. The complete variable domain, with remaining parts taken from reference TRBV7-9 and TRBJ1-2, reads DTGVSQNPRHKITKRGQNVTFRCDPISEHNRLYWYRQTLGQGPEFLTYFQNEAQLEKSRLLSDRFSAERPKGSFSTLEIQRTEQGDSAMYLCASSLPAGSLYGYTFGSGTRLTVV.

This clonotype was detected only a few times. The CDR3 reads CASTHTNTGELFF. CDR3 DNA sequence: TGTGCCAGCACTCATACTAACACCGGGGAGCTGTTTTTT. The V gene is TRBV28, the J gene TRBJ2-2; no definite D call. With 7 bases removed from V and 2 bases from J, the gap between germline ends came to 8 bases. The CDR3 extends over 13 amino acids. Germline-derived CDR1 and CDR2 are MDHEN and SYDVKM.

This clonotype has just a few counts. The rearrangement joins TRBV6-1 to TRBJ1-1; possibly TRBD1 for D (5 bases). The CDR3 sequence is 15 residues long. The V gene lost 6 bases and the J gene lost 8 bases, with 22 bases spanning the gap. CDR1 MNHNS and CDR2 SASEGT come from the germline V gene. This CDR3 reads CASSKTGGTPEEAFF. As DNA, the CDR3 is TGTGCCAGCAGCAAAACCGGCGGGACGCCAGAGGAAGCTTTCTTT.

The chain employs TRBV18 and TRBJ2-1; TRBD1 is a possible D gene (6 bases). V was cut by 6 bases and J by 7 bases, with 19 bases left in between. Looked up from germline, CDR1 is KGHSH and CDR2 is LQKENI. This CDR3 is 15 amino acids long. The CDR3 nucleotides read TGTGCCAGCTCCCACAGGGATACACGCACGAATGAGCAGTTCTTC. It specifies CASSHRDTRTNEQFF.

Only a few counts were recorded for this clonotype. CDR3 residues: CASSQVQAGGTDTQYF. For the CDR3, the DNA is TGTGCCAGCAGCCAAGTCCAAGCGGGCGGAACAGATACGCAGTATTTT. V and J are TRBV3-1 and TRBJ2-3, with D perhaps matching TRBD2 (6 bases). In germline, CDR1 is LGHDT, CDR2 YNNKEL (reference sequence). V dropped 1 base and J dropped 3 bases, with 14 bases sitting between them. This CDR3 has 16 amino acids.

As concerns this clonotype: The CDR3 ends on some other residue instead of the conserved phenylalanine or tryptophan, so this is likely a read error. This chain links TRBV12-3 or TRBV12-4 with TRBJ1-2; perhaps TRBD1 as D (6 bases). V was cut by 8 bases and J by 8 bases, with 9 bases left in between. CDR3 length equals 10 residues. Written as DNA, the CDR3 is TGTGCCAGCCGGGGGGGCGGCTACACCTCC. It yields the protein CASRGGGYTS.

The chain uses TRBV6-1 and TRBJ1-6; 8 nucleotides align to TRBD1. The CDR3 has 16 amino acids. V shed 6 bases and J 0 bases; nucleotides not matched to a gene: 4. CDR1 is MNHNS and CDR2 is SASEGT in the germline V gene. The CDR3 spells CASRRDRSSYNSPLHF. CDR3 in DNA: TGTGCCAGCAGACGGGACAGGAGCTCCTATAATTCACCCCTCCACTTT.

This clonotype rates as large (0.1 to 1%). The V gene is TRBV11-3, the J gene TRBJ2-7; D tentatively reads TRBD1 or TRBD2 (5 bases each). Germline V gives CDR1 SGHNT, CDR2 YENEEA. This CDR3 comprises 18 residues. The V end was cut by 5 bases, the J end by 0 bases, with 23 bases between. The CDR3 reads CASSRYLTGTPSSYEQYF. CDR3 nucleotide sequence: TGTGCCAGCAGCCGATATCTAACCGGGACCCCGAGCTCCTACGAGCAGTACTTC.

The chain couples TRBV11-1 to TRBJ1-1, with a weak D call TRBD1 (5 bases). This CDR3 contains 15 residues. Trimming took off 4 bases at V and 2 bases at J, with 14 bases between the two ends. Germline CDR1 is SGHAT and CDR2 is FQDESV (reference sequence). In DNA, the CDR3 is TGTGCCAGCAGCTCCTCTAGGGGTGTCAACACTGAAGCTTTCTTT. It encodes CASSSSRGVNTEAFF.

V gene TRBV12-3 or TRBV12-4 combines with J gene TRBJ2-7; D call uncertain. The V end lost 6 bases, the J end lost 5 bases, and 14 bases lay between the germline ends. The CDR3 contains 13 residues. CDR3 sequence reads: CASRISLGHEQYF. Written as DNA, the CDR3 is TGTGCCAGCAGGATTTCCCTGGGCCACGAGCAGTACTTC.

The CDR3 coding sequence is TGCAGTGCTAGGGGGCGTCAGGGCTACGAGCAGTACTTC. This gives the protein CSARGRQGYEQYF. This sequence joins TRBV20-1 and TRBJ2-7; TRBD1 is a possible D gene (5 bases). The V end lost 3 bases, the J end lost 3 bases, and 12 bases lay between the germline ends. The CDR3 has 13 amino acids. Germline CDR1 is DFQATT and CDR2 is SNEGSKA (reference sequence).

This clonotype has a handful of counts. V gene TRBV11-3 combines with J gene TRBJ2-2; 7 positions agree with TRBD1. J gave up 4 bases and V 3 bases, and 5 bases lay outside the gene matches. Germline V gene lookup returns CDR1 SGHNT and CDR2 YENEEA. The CDR3 length is 15 residues. CDR3 region: CASSFSTGATGELFF. CDR3 sequence (DNA): TGTGCCAGCAGCTTCTCTACAGGGGCCACCGGGGAGCTGTTTTTT.

This clonotype showed up just a few times. This CDR3 is missing its conserved last phenylalanine or tryptophan, likely due to a read error. The CDR3 spells CASSQGAIRSNYGYTL. CDR3 bases: TGTGCCAGCAGCCAGGGGGCTATCAGATCTAACTATGGCTACACCTTA. The rearrangement links TRBV7-2 to TRBJ1-2, with 8 bases matching TRBD1. With V trimmed by 5 bases and J by 0 bases, 8 bases remained unmatched. This CDR3 contains 16 residues. From germline, CDR1 is SGHTA and CDR2 FQGNSA.